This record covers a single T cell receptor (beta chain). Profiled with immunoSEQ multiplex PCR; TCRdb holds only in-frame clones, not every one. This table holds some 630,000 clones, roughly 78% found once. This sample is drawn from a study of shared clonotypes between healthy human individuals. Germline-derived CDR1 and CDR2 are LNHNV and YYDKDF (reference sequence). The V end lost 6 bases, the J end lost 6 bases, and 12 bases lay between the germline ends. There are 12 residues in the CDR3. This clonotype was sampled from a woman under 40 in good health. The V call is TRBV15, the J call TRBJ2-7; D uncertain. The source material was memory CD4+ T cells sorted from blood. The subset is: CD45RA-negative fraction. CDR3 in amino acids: CATSSSPGEQYF. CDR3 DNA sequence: TGTGCCACCAGTAGTTCGCCGGGCGAGCAGTACTTC. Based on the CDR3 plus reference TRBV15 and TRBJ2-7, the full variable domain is DAMVIQNPRYQVTQFGKPVTLSCSQTLNHNVMYWYQQKSSQAPKLLFHYYDKDFNNEADTPDNFQSRRPNTSFCFLDIRSPGLGDTAMYLCATSSSPGEQYFGPGTRLTVT.